This TCR beta chain was captured in a study of control samples from healthy donors and cancer patients. V was cut by 4 bases and J by 0 bases, with 13 bases left in between. Germline assignment: CDR1 MNHNS and CDR2 SASEGT. The CDR3 contains 16 residues. The method was immunoSEQ multiplex PCR; TCRdb's version includes in-frame clones alone and lacks a portion of them. The sample carries approximately 160,000 clones, approximately 92% recorded once. This clonotype originated in a woman aged 55-69 years in good health. V and J are TRBV6-1 and TRBJ1-3; D is unclear. Material: blood. DNA of the CDR3: TGTGCCAGCAGTGTATTTCCCCCCCACTCTGGAAACACCATATATTTT. Translated, it gives CASSVFPPHSGNTIYF.